The present T cell receptor (beta chain) was sequenced within a study of T cells after yellow fever vaccination. Study findings and constraints: Contamination of FACS-sorted repertoires by abundant clonotypes from the bulk population could occur. It was a small share of clonotypes that appeared in both CD4 and CD8 compartments. The booster saw the reappearance of most primary-vaccination clones (roughly 96% CD4, 88% CD8).

The CDR3 spans 14 residues. Germline CDR1 reads SGHDN; CDR2 reads FVKESK. The V end was cut by 2 bases, the J end by 4 bases, with 11 bases between. This clonotype was observed many times. Its antigen is currently unknown. TCRdb re-called the 5' RACE reads with MiXCR, one entry per CDR3 protein. The sample holds around 180,000 distinct CDR3 sequences; approximately 6.2% are singletons and the top ten take approximately 3%. The source material was CD4+ T cells sorted from PBMCs, sampled on the day of the first yellow fever vaccination. The chain employs TRBV14 and TRBJ2-5, with D unresolved. The receptor was derived from a man between 18 and 29 years old who received the YFV17D yellow fever vaccine. The CDR3 reads CASSQLDGRETQYF. CDR3 nucleotide sequence: TGTGCCAGCAGCCAACTGGACGGGCGAGAGACCCAGTACTTC.